A selection of T cell receptor beta chains follows, all from one sample in a study of blood T cell repertoires in COVID-19. Assay: immunoSEQ multiplex PCR; the TCRdb copy retains only in-frame clones and omits some. The sample lists hundreds of thousands of clones, roughly 82% occurring once. The sequencing input was peripheral blood. The receptors were sampled from a woman in her sixties or seventies with acute or convalescent COVID-19. Both conserved end residues are part of each CDR3. Each record gives: V gene, J gene, D gene, clone size, CDR3 protein, CDR3 DNA. D genes are given only for firm matches. Size is stated for part of the rows, as once, few or many counts, or as a class when the clone is expanded.

>TRBV6-2/TRBV6-3|TRBJ2-1|.|.
CASSYAVDPAQFF
TGTGCCAGCAGTTACGCGGTCGACCCTGCGCAGTTCTTC
>TRBV5-8|TRBJ1-2|TRBD1|.
CASSLIQGAQGYTF
TGTGCCAGCAGCTTGATACAGGGGGCGCAGGGCTACACCTTC
>TRBV4-3|TRBJ1-6|.|.
CASSQDRGGNSPLHF
TGCGCCAGCAGCCAAGATCGTGGCGGTAATTCACCCCTCCACTTT
>TRBV5-1|TRBJ1-1|TRBD1|.
CASSDTGQGAYGEAFF
TGCGCCAGCAGCGATACGGGACAGGGGGCTTATGGTGAAGCTTTCTTT
>TRBV6-2/TRBV6-3|TRBJ1-2|.|.
CASSYSGGYGYTF
TGTGCCAGCAGTTATTCCGGGGGCTATGGCTACACCTTC
>TRBV5-5|TRBJ2-5|TRBD2|.
CASSRTSGGGQETQYF
TGTGCCAGCAGCCGAACTAGCGGGGGAGGTCAAGAGACCCAGTACTTC
>TRBV4-3|TRBJ1-2|TRBD1|once
CASSQWTGGGYTF
TGCGCCAGCAGCCAATGGACAGGGGGAGGCTACACCTTC
>TRBV2|TRBJ1-4|.|few
CASSGRGGATNEKLFF
TGTGCCAGCAGTGGTCGGGGGGGTGCAACTAATGAAAAACTGTTTTTT
>TRBV24-1|TRBJ1-1|.|.
CATSARDTTEAFF
TGTGCCACCAGTGCCAGAGACACAACTGAAGCTTTCTTT
>TRBV6-5|TRBJ1-5|.|.
CASSYSRVQPQHF
TGTGCCAGCAGTTACTCGAGGGTCCAGCCCCAGCATTTT
>TRBV5-8|TRBJ1-5|TRBD1|.
CASTPGQGVQPQHF
TGTGCCAGCACCCCGGGACAGGGGGTTCAGCCCCAGCATTTT
>TRBV4-1|TRBJ1-1|.|.
CASSLSSVQRTEAFF
TGCGCCAGCAGCTTATCTAGCGTACAGAGAACTGAAGCTTTCTTT
>TRBV10-3|TRBJ2-3|TRBD2|.
CASTSRVAGTTDTQYF
TGTGCGAGTACTAGTCGGGTAGCGGGGACGACAGATACGCAGTATTTT
>TRBV6-5|TRBJ2-5|.|.
CASSYGLGAGETQYF
TGTGCCAGCAGTTACGGGTTGGGGGCTGGAGAGACCCAGTACTTC
>TRBV5-1|TRBJ1-6|TRBD1|once
CASSLGGTGIDSPLHF
TGCGCCAGCAGCTTGGGCGGGACAGGGATAGACTCACCCCTCCACTTT
>TRBV7-2|TRBJ1-1|TRBD1|.
CASSLAIGTGGAAFF
TGTGCCAGCAGCTTAGCTATTGGGACAGGGGGCGCGGCTTTCTTT
>TRBV24-1|TRBJ2-7|TRBD1|once
CATSESGQGSYEQYF
TGTGCCACCAGTGAATCTGGACAGGGGAGCTACGAGCAGTACTTC
>TRBV5-5|TRBJ2-1|.|once
CASSFLSVAYNEQFF
TGTGCCAGCAGCTTTCTATCGGTAGCCTACAATGAGCAGTTCTTC
>TRBV28|TRBJ2-7|.|.
CASSFGNPGVYEQYF
TGTGCCAGCAGTTTCGGAAATCCGGGGGTCTACGAGCAGTACTTC
>TRBV29-1|TRBJ1-1|.|.
CSVAATTNTEAFF
TGCAGCGTGGCTGCCACTACGAACACTGAAGCTTTCTTT
>TRBV19|TRBJ1-2|.|.
CASSTMGETAYGYTF
TGTGCCAGTAGTACTATGGGCGAGACAGCCTATGGCTACACCTTC
>TRBV19|TRBJ1-2|TRBD1|.
CASSTFGQGAGGYTF
TGTGCCAGTAGTACCTTCGGACAGGGGGCTGGTGGCTACACCTTC
>TRBV2|TRBJ1-2|TRBD1|.
CASSESGTAVHTF
TGTGCCAGCAGTGAATCTGGGACAGCTGTTCACACCTTC
>TRBV3-1/TRBV3-2|TRBJ1-2|TRBD1|.
CASSQVGTGNYGYTF
TGTGCCAGCAGCCAAGTAGGGACAGGGAACTATGGCTACACCTTC
>TRBV19|TRBJ1-2|TRBD1|.
CASSTGTGQGYTF
TGTGCCAGTAGTACGGGGACAGGTCAAGGCTACACCTTC
>TRBV5-1|TRBJ2-1|.|.
CASSTAGQNNEQFF
TGCGCCAGCAGCACGGCGGGACAGAACAATGAGCAGTTCTTC
>TRBV11-2|TRBJ2-4|TRBD2|once
CASSLEPSGGASYF
TGTGCCAGCAGCTTAGAGCCTAGCGGGGGGGCCTCCTACTTC
>TRBV5-1|TRBJ1-1|.|few
CASSLTENTEAFF
TGCGCCAGCAGCTTGACAGAGAACACTGAAGCTTTCTTT
>TRBV5-6|TRBJ1-2|.|.
CASRAGDGYTF
TGTGCCAGCAGAGCAGGGGATGGCTACACCTTC
>TRBV4-3|TRBJ2-7|.|.
CASSQQGGGYEQYF
TGCGCCAGCAGCCAACAGGGGGGCGGTTACGAGCAGTACTTC
>TRBV27|TRBJ1-2|.|.
CASSPMFRDYGYTF
TGTGCCAGCAGTCCCATGTTCAGGGACTATGGCTACACCTTC
>TRBV6-2/TRBV6-3|TRBJ1-2|TRBD1|.
CASSWDRGTYTF
TGTGCCAGCAGCTGGGACAGGGGTACCTACACCTTC
>TRBV5-4|TRBJ2-1|.|.
CASSLQGSEQFF
TGTGCCAGCAGTTTACAGGGTTCTGAGCAGTTCTTC
>TRBV7-2|TRBJ1-2|.|.
CASSLALPDRYGYTF
TGTGCCAGCAGCTTAGCTCTCCCGGACAGATATGGCTACACCTTC
>TRBV7-2|TRBJ1-1|.|.
CASSLVRTLNTEAFF
TGTGCCAGCAGCTTAGTCAGGACACTTAACACTGAAGCTTTCTTT
>TRBV19|TRBJ2-5|.|.
CASSPRQHQETQYF
TGTGCCAGTAGTCCCCGACAGCATCAAGAGACCCAGTACTTC
>TRBV4-3|TRBJ1-4|TRBD1|.
CASSPGQGNEKLFF
TGCGCCAGCAGCCCGGGACAGGGGAATGAAAAACTGTTTTTT
>TRBV18|TRBJ1-1|.|.
CASSQSGGRTEAFF
TGTGCCAGCTCCCAAAGCGGAGGGCGCACTGAAGCTTTCTTT
>TRBV3-1/TRBV3-2|TRBJ1-2|.|.
CASSQERVRTNYGYTF
TGTGCCAGCAGCCAAGAGAGGGTGCGAACCAACTATGGCTACACCTTC
>TRBV6-2/TRBV6-3|TRBJ2-7|.|.
CASSYQGFHEQYF
TGTGCCAGCAGTTACCAGGGTTTCCACGAGCAGTACTTC
>TRBV7-9|TRBJ1-4|TRBD1|few
CASAPGTGTEKLFF
TGTGCCAGCGCTCCCGGGACAGGGACTGAAAAACTGTTTTTT
>TRBV7-9|TRBJ1-2|.|.
CASSLDARGGYTF
TGTGCCAGCAGCTTGGACGCCAGGGGTGGCTACACCTTC
>TRBV2|TRBJ1-6|TRBD1|.
CASSELGRGNSPLHF
TGTGCCAGCAGTGAATTGGGCAGGGGGAATTCACCCCTCCACTTT
>TRBV27|TRBJ1-1|.|.
CASTIRSGNTEAFF
TGTGCCAGCACAATCAGGTCCGGGAACACTGAAGCTTTCTTT
>TRBV14|TRBJ1-6|.|.
CASSQAKTNNSPLHF
TGTGCCAGCAGCCAAGCAAAGACAAACAATTCACCCCTCCACTTT
>TRBV9|TRBJ1-4|.|.
CASSVSRGREKLFF
TGTGCCAGCAGCGTGTCGCGTGGGAGGGAAAAACTGTTTTTT